This TCR beta chain was identified in a study of cytomegalovirus exposure and HLA in healthy donors (dated by TCRdb to 2016 to 2017). With respect to the entire study: According to an earlier analysis of 450 to 650 of the donors, some 170 million T cells yielded approximately 120 million unique TCR beta sequences and about 280 Gb of sequence data. An early release covering just under 650 HLA-typed donors comprised 300 to 350 gigabases of sequencing data and 65 million to 100 million unique TCR sequences. The genetic ancestry cluster associated with self-reported Caucasian donors included 81% of the 398 genotyped donors. The study was designed to test whether signatures of past pathogen exposure could be identified by cataloging public T cell receptors. The T cell repertoires of 550 to 850 subjects were profiled by immunosequencing and related to cytomegalovirus serostatus. Besides the first cohort of roughly 640 subjects, a separate validation cohort made up of over a hundred different subjects was used. To predict cytomegalovirus infection status, the study brought together high-throughput TCR immunosequencing, statistical association of individual TCRs with disease status, and machine learning. A later analysis re-examined previously published TCR beta repertoires from 610 or so donors and added high-resolution HLA genotyping to investigate patterns of TCR occurrence. Rather than drawing on any new phenotypic data, the later analysis identified candidate immune exposures from TCR beta sequences and the way those sequences occurred across donors. An earlier analysis of more than 450 of the donors used high-throughput TCR beta sequencing to judge whether each TCR beta V gene segment behaved as functional or pseudogenic. Alongside the repertoire data, information on donor age, sex, ethnicity and CMV serostatus was compiled. A later genetic analysis used genome-wide SNP genotypes for about three fifths of the roughly 700 donors, treating that subset as a discovery cohort. Every discovery cohort repertoire had been produced on one sequencing platform. HLA typing included class I and class II loci at four-digit resolution. Typing coverage varied by locus: roughly 620-640 donors for A, B, C, DRB1 and DQB1; under 550 for DQA1; around 610 for DPA1; approximately 470 for DPB1. Roughly 5 DR-DQ haplotypes were handled as single units for association and clustering, since linkage in the cohort was strong. Across about 370 genotyped donors of the cohort, an average of about 240,000 unique TCR beta nucleotide sequences per donor were sequenced, and roughly 20% of those sequences were non-productive. The paper's findings and limits, for the study overall: Most TCR sequences were observed very rarely across donors, whereas some public TCRs were present in many individuals. In a later analysis, the rate of TCR association differed among HLA loci, with DRB1 alleles having the most associated TCRs and HLA-C alleles having the fewest. The authors suggested that the approach could potentially be generalized to other disease states and immunological phenotypes. In a later analysis, several top co-occurrence clusters were reported to appear linked to parvovirus B19, influenza, CMV and Epstein-Barr virus. A later genetic analysis associated a missense DCLRE1C variant with V-gene and J-gene trimming of TCR beta chains, and an independent cohort replicated the association. A cluster of highly shared sequence variants was judged likely to be a technical artifact of the sequencing pipeline. A later analysis found that HLA-associated TCR beta chains were more clonally expanded and had lower generation probabilities than equally common non-associated chains. A later genetic analysis reported fewer N-insertions in productive TCRs among donors in an Asian-associated ancestry cluster than the approximately 670-donor mean. In vitro tests confirmed that a few of the cytomegalovirus-associated TCR beta chains recognize cytomegalovirus antigens. This cohort had only TCR beta chains sequenced, and the lack of alpha or paired-chain data limited which features could be detected. Because counts were too low, around 17 rarely observed V segments, including chromosome 9 orphons, were left out of the earlier analysis of about 620 of the donors. A later analysis associated about 16,000 TCR beta sequences with specific HLA alleles at a false discovery rate of 0.05. In an earlier analysis of several hundred of the donors, most TCR beta V segments were observed in productive rearrangements about 87% or about 30% of the time, broadly matching IMGT annotations. Roughly uniform sequencing depth across donors was assumed in presence/absence analyses, although this assumption may not hold. In the study, some 180 TCR beta chains were listed as associated with cytomegalovirus. In both the original and validation cohorts, the classifier was reported to diagnose cytomegalovirus status with high specificity and sensitivity. In a later analysis, most CMV-associated TCR beta chains were found to appear HLA-restricted, with HLA associations seemingly driven largely by CMV exposure. A further reported finding was that TCR beta sequences accurately predicted the HLA-A and HLA-B alleles for most subjects in the first cohort. Because some donors lacked HLA typing at each locus, the association tests relied only on the typed subset. Some IMGT-functional V segments, including TRBV6-2 and TRBV6-3, could not be told apart with the 87-base-pair reads, so those segments were excluded. CMV serostatus was the only immune exposure information available for the cohort. Assigning TCR associations to individual alleles was difficult when HLA alleles, especially DR and DQ, strongly co-occurred. Linkage disequilibrium might explain the correlated functional status among segregating V segments, but an unknown experimental factor could not be ruled out.

The library was produced with the immunoSEQ multiplex PCR assay. For the multiplex PCR, a mixture combining 60 forward primers for TCR Vbeta segments and 13 reverse primers for TCR Jbeta segments was used. A multiplex PCR assay on genomic DNA amplified the CDR3 region of rearranged TCR beta genes. The amplified TCR beta libraries were sequenced on the Illumina HiSeq System as 87-base-pair reads. On the authors' methods: Across the 500 to 850 repertoires, a later analysis counted 80 million or so unique TCR beta chains, approximately 10 million of which were shared by at least two donors. A nearest-neighbor algorithm error-corrected the raw reads and collapsed the reads into unique sequences, merging closely related sequences to remove PCR and sequencing errors. CDR3 sequences were aligned to IMGT reference sequences to assign V, D and J gene segments. Each retained sequence needed at least a six-nucleotide match to both a V gene segment and a J gene segment. A rearrangement was called productive if the CDR3 had no stop codons and remained in frame with V and J, and every other rearrangement was called non-productive. Following IMGT convention, CDR3 was defined as the stretch from the second conserved V-encoded cysteine up to the conserved J-encoded phenylalanine. In an earlier analysis of roughly 610 of the donors, sequences lacking an unambiguous match to a single V gene segment were excluded. An earlier analysis of a few hundred of the donors called V segments functional above 56.7% productive rearrangements and segregating when the between-donor standard deviation exceeded 5%. A statistical classification framework was developed to diagnose cytomegalovirus status using the catalog of TCR beta chain sequences. In a later analysis, V and J genes were assigned by comparing TCR nucleotide sequences against IMGT/GENE-DB human TR gene sequences. A later analysis assigned CDR3 sequences and most-parsimonious VDJ recombination scenarios with the TCRdist pipeline. In a later analysis, every TCR beta chain was defined by the combination of its CDR3 amino acid sequence and its V-gene family, and reads without a unique V-gene family were dropped. In a later analysis, approximately 640 highly shared, low-generation-probability nucleotide sequences were removed to address suspected cross-contamination and a sequencing artifact. A later analysis calculated a clonal expansion index for each public chain from normalized within-repertoire ranks of inferred template counts. In a later analysis, generation probabilities were computed with a VDJ recombination model fitted to out-of-frame rearrangements, and the resulting probabilities were checked against IGoR. Hypergeometric tests were used in a later analysis to score TCR-TCR, TCR-HLA and TCR-CMV co-occurrence, with a repertoire-size bias correction applied to the TCR pairs. A later analysis estimated false discovery rates by permuting HLA or CMV assignments 20 times. In a later analysis, co-occurring TCRs were grouped with DBSCAN, and TCRdist sequence similarity was added when clustering was performed within HLA-allele-positive subsets. Repertoires with fewer than 30,000 or more than 120,000 public chains were left out of co-occurrence clustering, as were a handful of repertoires with anomalous nucleotide sharing. TCRdb's version of the immuneACCESS table is confined to in-frame rearrangements and falls short of the full clone set. An unresolved V gene accounts for under half of the shortfall where checked; the remainder is of unknown origin. D and trimming come from the DNA, and the V and J calls and clone size come from that table. The sample table lists around 53,000 clones, about 84% of them with a count of one. 1.5% to 2% of the sample rests with the top ten.

The CDR3 starts with the cysteine, ends with the phenylalanine, and has 14 residues. The kept DNA is CDR3 alone, 42 bases in frame from the first base. The germline V gene encodes CDR1 WNHNN and CDR2 SYGVQD (reference sequence). The junction shows trimming of 10 bases on V and 4 bases on J, plus 18 bases between the germline ends. Notes on this clone: Which antigen it targets is not known. No much larger clone is present one base from it, and per-base qualities are unavailable.

The cohort was made up of about 610 healthy bone marrow donors. All cohort members were sampled while nominally healthy, although unrecorded immune exposures were likely present. The donor tested CMV seronegative and was one of the 352 seronegative cohort members. Every donor gave a peripheral blood sample, and the peripheral blood mononuclear cells from that sample were used for TCR beta sequencing. Genomic DNA extraction from the blood cell samples was performed with the Qiagen DNeasy Blood Extraction Kit. The rearranged chain carries TRBV10-1 and TRBJ2-3; the D gene is possibly TRBD2, with 5 bases matching. What was sequenced was PBMCs. The source of this sequence is a man aged 25 to 40 in good health and CMV-seronegative. CDR3 reads: CATPGAGCADTQYF. The DNA sequence is given as TGCGCCACCCCGGGTGCGGGCTGCGCAGATACGCAGTATTTT.